Sequencing of this T cell receptor (beta chain) was carried out in a study of blood T cells in healthy people across ages. A second PCR of 7 to 11 cycles used a sample-barcoded 5' primer and a J-beta primer mix. TCRdb re-derived calls from the 5' RACE reads in MiXCR, one entry per CDR3 protein. This table has about 640,000 distinct CDR3 sequences, roughly 58% appearing once. Germline V gene data show CDR1 as MNHNS and CDR2 as SASEGT. The CDR3 has 17 amino acids. The sequence came from a man in his fifties or sixties in good health. The genes are TRBV6-1 and TRBJ2-7; TRBD1 matches 12 bases. Gene TRBJ2-5 matches the end of the DNA better, so the J call may be wrong. Sequencing used blood. In DNA form, the CDR3 reads TGTGCCAGCAGTGTACCCCCGGGACAGGGGGCATTGGAGACCCAGTACTTC. It specifies CASSVPPGQGALETQYF.